Reported below is one TCR beta chain. Its antigen is not identified. Trimming took 6 bases from V and 0 from J; bases not matched to a gene: 6. CDR3 length: 14 amino acids. Germline V gene sequence: CDR1 SGHNT, CDR2 YYREEE (reference sequence). This specimen belongs to a study of shared clonotypes between healthy human individuals. Study-level information: Ranging from 18 to 49 in age, donors were a couple of women and a few men.

Unsorted PBMC replicate PCRs used around 320 ng DNA, 25,000 to 35,000 T cell genomes. Some clones are missing from TCRdb's copy, which holds only in-frame ones; the method was immunoSEQ multiplex PCR. Of more than 400,000 clones in the sample, around 73% were seen once. Study-level findings and limits: The expectation was that sequencing depth would affect clonotype sharing among donors.

Those who donated were healthy HIV-negative adults, with no recent acute infections or vaccinations reported. The V and J genes are TRBV5-4 and TRBJ2-7, with TRBD2 identical over 7 bases. This TCR was sampled from a woman aged 40 to 49 in good health. Some clones in this sample may be carry-over from other donors' samples. Material for sequencing was PBMCs. DNA for the CDR3: TGTGCCAGCAAAACAGCGGGGAGCTCCTACGAGCAGTACTTC. Residues: CASKTAGSSYEQYF.